Each of the 27 T cell receptor beta chains below was sequenced from the same sample in a study of blood T cell repertoires in COVID-19. Only in-frame clones appear in the TCRdb table, and some are missing; sequencing was by immunoSEQ multiplex PCR. The repertoire holds about 480,000 clones, with roughly 90% as singletons. Sequenced sample: PBMCs or T cells enriched from blood (not recorded which). These receptors were taken from a woman aged 40-49 years who had recovered from COVID-19.

The rearrangement joins TRBV7-2 to TRBJ1-1; no clear D gene. CDR3 length: 14 residues. The V gene's germline CDR1 is SGHTA and CDR2 FQGNSA. V lost 5 bases to trimming and J lost 4 bases, with 14 bases between them. The DNA for the CDR3 is TGTGCCAGCAGCCTTCAACCCCGGGGCACTGAAGCTTTCTTT. Protein sequence: CASSLQPRGTEAFF.

The chain has TRBV7-2 and TRBJ1-2; weak D call: TRBD1 (5 bases). The CDR3 covers 13 residues. Germline-derived CDR1 and CDR2 are SGHTA and FQGNSA. V dropped 2 bases and J dropped 6 bases, with 10 bases sitting between them. CDR3 amino acids: CASSLIGTHGYTF. CDR3 in DNA: TGTGCCAGCAGCTTAATAGGGACTCATGGCTACACCTTC.

The CDR3 sequence: CASGLAGGPYEQYF. Written as DNA, the CDR3 is TGTGCCTCGGGACTAGCGGGAGGGCCCTACGAGCAGTACTTC. The chain links TRBV10-3 to TRBJ2-7; 16 positions match TRBD2. The CDR3 extends over 14 amino acids. CDR1 and CDR2 (germline): ENHRY, SYGVKD. Germline trimming cut 11 bases from V and 2 bases from J; bases unmatched to any gene: 3.

The chain links TRBV19 to TRBJ1-1; D is unresolved. V lost 1 base, J lost 5 bases, and 2 bases lay in between. The CDR3 covers 11 residues. CDR1 is LNHDA and CDR2 is SQIVND in the germline V gene (reference sequence). CDR3 residues: CASSIVTEAFF. In DNA, the CDR3 is TGTGCCAGTAGTATAGTAACTGAAGCTTTCTTT.

This chain uses TRBV7-2 with TRBJ2-1; maybe TRBD2 (5 bases). The CDR3 covers 15 residues. V was clipped by 1 base and J by 7 bases, with 14 bases between them. Germline CDR1 and CDR2: SGHTA and FQGNSA. CDR3 sequence: CASSLVPSQENEQFF. In nucleotides, the CDR3 is TGTGCCAGCAGCTTAGTCCCTAGCCAGGAGAATGAGCAGTTCTTC.

The chain links TRBV27 to TRBJ2-7; 8 bases are shared with TRBD2. Germline V CDR1 and CDR2: MNHEY, SMNVEV (reference sequence). The CDR3 has 15 amino acids. V shed 3 bases, J shed 2 bases, and the junction held 6 bases outside the gene matches. CDR3 amino acids: CASSFSGEAPYEQYF. DNA for the CDR3: TGTGCCAGCAGTTTTAGCGGGGAGGCCCCCTACGAGCAGTACTTC.

The chain couples TRBV3-1 (or the pseudogene TRBV3-2) to TRBJ1-6, with D unresolved. Per the germline V gene, CDR1 is LGHDT and CDR2 is YNNKEL (reference sequence). V was trimmed by 7 bases and J by 9 bases, leaving 13 bases between them. The length of the CDR3 is 13 residues. The CDR3 protein is CASTKTAASPLHF. CDR3 sequence (DNA): TGTGCCAGCACCAAAACTGCCGCTTCACCCCTCCACTTT.

The rearrangement links TRBV19 to TRBJ2-1; 8 bases align to TRBD2. V dropped 4 bases and J dropped 7; count of bases not matched to a gene: 9. The CDR3 totals 15 residues. Germline CDR1 LNHDA, CDR2 SQIVND (reference sequence). The CDR3: CASSKSGSHGNEQFF. The CDR3 DNA follows: TGTGCCAGTAGTAAGAGCGGGAGCCATGGGAATGAGCAGTTCTTC.

The V and J genes are TRBV7-2 and TRBJ2-7, with TRBD2 matching 11 bases. There are 17 residues in the CDR3. V lost 5 bases to trimming and J lost 2 bases; unmatched junction nucleotides: 11. The germline CDR1 and CDR2 sequences are SGHTA and FQGNSA. The CDR3 region is CASSQRSSGRPPYEQYF. DNA of the CDR3: TGTGCCAGCAGCCAGAGATCTAGCGGGAGGCCCCCCTACGAGCAGTACTTC.

This chain joins TRBV7-9 and TRBJ1-1, with 7 bases aligning to TRBD1. The germline V gene encodes CDR1 SEHNR and CDR2 FQNEAQ (reference sequence). Trimming at V came to 4 bases and at J to 0 bases, leaving 5 bases not matched to a gene. The CDR3 has 15 amino acids. Written as DNA, the CDR3 is TGTGCCAGCAGCTGGTCGGGACAGATGAACACTGAAGCTTTCTTT. Amino acids: CASSWSGQMNTEAFF. Based on the CDR3 plus reference TRBV7-9 and TRBJ1-1, the full variable domain is DTGVSQNPRHKITKRGQNVTFRCDPISEHNRLYWYRQTLGQGPEFLTYFQNEAQLEKSRLLSDRFSAERPKGSFSTLEIQRTEQGDSAMYLCASSWSGQMNTEAFFGQGTRLTVV.

The chain joins TRBV19 to TRBJ2-7, with 7 bases matching TRBD2. CDR1 LNHDA and CDR2 SQIVND come from the germline V gene (reference sequence). Unmatched junction bases numbered 6, after V lost 4 bases and J lost 3 bases. This CDR3 region has 14 residues. This CDR3 reads CASSTSSGSYEQYF. For the CDR3, the DNA is TGTGCCAGTAGTACGTCTAGCGGAAGCTACGAGCAGTACTTC.

The chain combines TRBV29-1 with TRBJ1-1; D perhaps matches TRBD1 (5 bases). Looked up from germline, CDR1 is SQVTM and CDR2 is ANQGSEA. V was pared by 2 bases and J by 3 bases, with 7 bases between. This CDR3 is 12 amino acids long. The CDR3 here is CSVETGDTEAFF. Written as DNA, the CDR3 is TGCAGCGTTGAAACGGGGGACACTGAAGCTTTCTTT. Supplemented by reference TRBV29-1 and TRBJ1-1, the full variable domain reads SAVISQKPSRDICQRGTSLTIQCQVDSQVTMMFWYRQQPGQSLTLIATANQGSEATYESGFVIDKFPISRPNLTFSTLTVSNMSPEDSSIYLCSVETGDTEAFFGQGTRLTVV.

The CDR3 coding sequence is TGTGCCAGCAGCTTGGTGACTAGCGGGAGGATTTCAGATACGCAGTATTTT. Protein sequence: CASSLVTSGRISDTQYF. V usage is TRBV5-6 and J usage is TRBJ2-3; 13 bases agree with TRBD2. Germline loops: CDR1 SGHDT, CDR2 YYEEEE. This CDR3 contains 17 residues. V dropped 0 bases and J dropped 4; count of bases not matched to a gene: 5. Together with reference TRBV5-6 and TRBJ2-3, the CDR3 gives the full variable domain: DAGVTQSPTHLIKTRGQQVTLRCSPKSGHDTVSWYQQALGQGPQFIFQYYEEEERQRGNFPDRFSGHQFPNYSSELNVNALLLGDSALYLCASSLVTSGRISDTQYFGPGTRLTVL.

This chain uses TRBV11-2 with TRBJ2-2, with 7 bases lining up with TRBD1. CDR3 length: 17 residues. Germline loops: CDR1 SGHAT, CDR2 FQNNGV. J gave up 5 bases and V 0 bases, and 9 bases lay outside the gene matches. CDR3 loop: CASSLEPGQIKTGELFF. CDR3 nucleotides: TGTGCCAGCAGCTTAGAGCCGGGACAGATTAAAACCGGGGAGCTGTTTTTT.

The rearrangement uses TRBV15 and TRBJ2-2, with a possible D match to TRBD2 (6 bases). Per the germline V gene, CDR1 is LNHNV and CDR2 is YYDKDF (reference sequence). Trimming cost V 5 bases and J 6 bases, with 19 bases left between them. This CDR3 has 16 amino acids. The CDR3 here is CATSVSGTVRPGELFF. CDR3 coding DNA: TGTGCCACCAGCGTGTCCGGGACTGTAAGGCCCGGGGAGCTGTTTTTT.

The chain employs TRBV10-3 and TRBJ1-4, with D unclear. CDR3 length: 15 amino acids. CDR1 and CDR2 (germline): ENHRY, SYGVKD. The V and J ends lost 3 bases and 8 bases respectively, with 16 bases between them. The CDR3 region is CAISDSGRQFEKLFF. Written as DNA, the CDR3 is TGTGCCATCAGTGATTCGGGGAGGCAATTCGAAAAACTGTTTTTT.

This clone was observed a handful of times. The chain joins TRBV3-1 (or the pseudogene TRBV3-2) to TRBJ1-6; the D is unclear. CDR1 and CDR2 (germline): LGHDT, YNNKEL (reference sequence). The CDR3 runs to 17 residues. Trimming stripped 1 base from V and 3 bases from J, with 13 bases between. In DNA, the CDR3 is TGTGCCAGCAGCCAAGGCGGAGCCCCACACTATAATTCACCCCTCCACTTT. This encodes CASSQGGAPHYNSPLHF.

This clone came up once. The rearrangement uses TRBV6-5 and TRBJ2-7; D may be TRBD2 (6 bases). CDR1 MNHEY and CDR2 SVGAGI come from the germline V gene. Trimming removed 5 bases from V and 2 bases from J, with 13 bases in between. The CDR3 consists of 14 residues. CDR3 DNA sequence: TGTGCCAGCAGTCCCCAGTGGGGGGCCTACGAGCAGTACTTC. This translates into CASSPQWGAYEQYF.

The chain combines TRBV18 with TRBJ2-1; TRBD2 matches at 13 bases. V dropped 3 bases and J dropped 7; count of bases not matched to a gene: 9. The CDR3 sequence is 17 residues long. Germline V gene data show CDR1 as KGHSH and CDR2 as LQKENI. The CDR3 DNA follows: TGTGCCAGCTCACCCGGCTGGGGGACTAGCGGGATGAATGAGCAGTTCTTC. It specifies CASSPGWGTSGMNEQFF.

The gene calls are TRBV5-6 and TRBJ2-2, with 9 bases aligning to TRBD1. The CDR3 totals 17 residues. The germline V gene encodes CDR1 SGHDT and CDR2 YYEEEE. J was trimmed by 1 base and V by 4 bases; bases with no gene match: 8. The CDR3 sequence: CASSPPGQGVNTGELFF. The CDR3 region has the DNA TGTGCCAGCAGCCCTCCGGGACAGGGTGTGAACACCGGGGAGCTGTTTTTT.

This CDR3 is CASSESAGKRNTIYF. The CDR3 DNA sequence: TGCGCCAGCAGTGAGTCCGCGGGGAAAAGAAACACCATATATTTT. This chain connects TRBV10-2 to TRBJ1-3; D unresolved. CDR1 and CDR2 (germline): WSHSY, SAAADI. V was clipped by 0 bases and J by 5 bases, with 11 bases between them. This CDR3 has 15 amino acids.

The chain combines TRBV7-7 with TRBJ2-1; 8 nucleotides line up with TRBD1. The CDR3 runs to 19 residues. After removal of 4 bases from V and 0 bases from J, the junction contained 14 bases not matched to a gene. Germline lookup yields CDR1 SSHAT and CDR2 FNYEAQ (reference sequence). Here the CDR3 DNA reads TGTGCCAGCAGCTCGTCCGGGACAGGACCACTGAGCTCCTACAATGAGCAGTTCTTC. It is translated as CASSSSGTGPLSSYNEQFF. Filled out from reference TRBV7-7 and TRBJ2-1, the complete variable domain reads GAGVSQSPRYKVTKRGQDVTLRCDPISSHATLYWYQQALGQGPEFLTYFNYEAQPDKSGLPSDRFSAERPEGSISTLTIQRTEQRDSAMYRCASSSSGTGPLSSYNEQFFGPGTRLTVL.

The rearrangement links TRBV6-2 or TRBV6-3 to TRBJ2-1, with 13 bases identical to TRBD2. After removal of 5 bases from V and 4 bases from J, the junction contained 5 bases not matched to a gene. The CDR3 covers 16 residues. Germline V CDR1 and CDR2: MNHEY, SVGEGT. The CDR3 reads CASSPRTSGRYNEQFF. The CDR3 bases are TGTGCCAGCAGTCCCAGGACTAGCGGGAGATACAATGAGCAGTTCTTC.

J is TRBJ1-5 and V is TRBV3-1 (or the pseudogene TRBV3-2), with 7 bases matching TRBD1. V lost 0 bases, J lost 1 base, and 3 bases stayed unmatched. Germline V CDR1 and CDR2: LGHDT, YNNKEL (reference sequence). CDR3 length: 16 amino acids. The CDR3 region is CASSQDQGGSNQPQHF. CDR3 coding DNA: TGTGCCAGCAGCCAAGATCAGGGGGGCAGCAATCAGCCCCAGCATTTT.

This rearrangement joins TRBV6-5 to TRBJ1-4; 7 positions agree with TRBD1. The trim removed 0 bases at V and 8 bases at J, leaving 6 bases unmatched. Germline values: CDR1 MNHEY, CDR2 SVGAGI. This CDR3 contains 15 residues. The CDR3 region is CASSYSPARGEKLFF. The CDR3 nucleotides are TGTGCCAGCAGTTACTCGCCGGCCAGGGGGGAAAAACTGTTTTTT.

The rearrangement joins TRBV12-3 or TRBV12-4 to TRBJ1-2; 8 bases are shared with TRBD1. The V gene end was trimmed by 5 bases and the J gene end by 4 bases; junction bases not matched to a gene: 3. The CDR3 loop spans 13 amino acids. The CDR3 DNA reads TGTGCCAGCAGTGACGACAGGGGCTATGGCTACACCTTC. Its protein is CASSDDRGYGYTF.

This CDR3 reads CASSPSDYGKETQYF. The CDR3 nucleotides are TGTGCCAGCAGCCCATCGGACTATGGGAAGGAGACCCAGTACTTC. The rearrangement uses TRBV5-4 and TRBJ2-5, with D possibly TRBD2 on 6 matching bases. Trimming shortened V by 4 bases and J by 5 bases, and 18 bases separated the two germline ends. Germline V CDR1 and CDR2: SGHNT, YYREEE (reference sequence). The CDR3 is made up of 15 amino acids.